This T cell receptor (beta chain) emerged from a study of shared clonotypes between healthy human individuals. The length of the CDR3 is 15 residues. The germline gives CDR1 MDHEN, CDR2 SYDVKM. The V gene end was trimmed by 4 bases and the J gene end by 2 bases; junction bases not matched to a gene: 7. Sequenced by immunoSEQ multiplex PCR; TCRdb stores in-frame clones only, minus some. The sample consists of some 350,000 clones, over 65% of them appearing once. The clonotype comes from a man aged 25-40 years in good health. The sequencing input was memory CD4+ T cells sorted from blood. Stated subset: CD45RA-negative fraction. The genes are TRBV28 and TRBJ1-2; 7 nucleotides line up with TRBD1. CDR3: CASSSWTGGNYGYTF. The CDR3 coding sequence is TGTGCCAGCAGTTCCTGGACAGGCGGGAACTATGGCTACACCTTC.